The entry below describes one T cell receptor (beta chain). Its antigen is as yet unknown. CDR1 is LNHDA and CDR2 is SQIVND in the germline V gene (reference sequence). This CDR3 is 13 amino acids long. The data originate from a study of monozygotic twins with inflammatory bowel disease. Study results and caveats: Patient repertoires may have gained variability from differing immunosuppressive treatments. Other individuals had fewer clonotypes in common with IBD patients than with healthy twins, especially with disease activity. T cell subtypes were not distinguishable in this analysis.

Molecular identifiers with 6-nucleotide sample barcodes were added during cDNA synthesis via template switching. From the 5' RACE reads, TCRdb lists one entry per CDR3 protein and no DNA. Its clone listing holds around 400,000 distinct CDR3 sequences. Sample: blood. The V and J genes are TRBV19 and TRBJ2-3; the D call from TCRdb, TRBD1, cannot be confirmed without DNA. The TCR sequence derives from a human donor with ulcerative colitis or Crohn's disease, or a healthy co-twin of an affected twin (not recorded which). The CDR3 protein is CASSIDPLGTQYF.